Sequencing of this T cell receptor (beta chain) was carried out in a study of shared clonotypes between healthy human individuals. Across the study: Every donor yielded three CD4 naive, three CD4 memory, two CD8 naive and one CD8 memory plate.

Clones were read by immunoSEQ multiplex PCR, and TCRdb kept only the in-frame ones, dropping some. The repertoire holds about 1 million clones, with about 74% as singletons. The germline V gene encodes CDR1 SGHTS and CDR2 YDEGEE. The CDR3 is 14 residues long. After removal of 4 bases from V and 3 bases from J, the junction contained 4 bases not matched to a gene. The TCR originated in a man aged 18 to 30 in good health. Sequencing used memory CD4+ T cells sorted from blood. Documented subset: CD45RA-negative fraction. This sequence joins TRBV5-8 and TRBJ1-3; 7 bases match TRBD1. The CDR3 reads CASSLGQLGNTIYF. CDR3 bases: TGTGCCAGCAGCCTGGGACAGCTTGGAAACACCATATATTTT.